This T cell receptor beta chain was retrieved from a study of T cell repertoires in cytomegalovirus infection. Study details: Evidence of both CMV infection and a matching HLA type came from public TCR beta signatures.

Findings and limits, study-wide: Cumulative frequency (of public TCR beta family members) identified carriers of CMV plus the relevant HLA. HLA-C-restricted TCR beta clonotypes specific for CMV led the ex vivo response.

On this clonotype: The antigen is unknown.

One entry per CDR3 protein results from TCRdb running MiXCR on the reads. The sample has around 210,000 distinct CDR3 sequences; approximately 7% are singletons. The sequenced material came from PBMCs. This sequence was found in a human donor in good health (CMV status not recorded). Some clones in this sample may be carry-over from other donors' samples.

CDR3 protein: CSARDRGGTEAFF. CDR3 nucleotide sequence: TGCAGTGCGCGGGACAGGGGGGGGACTGAAGCTTTCTTT. The chain carries TRBV20-1 and TRBJ1-1, with 11 bases that match TRBD1. This CDR3 has 13 amino acids. Germline trimming cut 6 bases from V and 5 bases from J; bases unmatched to any gene: 5. Germline lookup yields CDR1 DFQATT and CDR2 SNEGSKA (reference sequence).